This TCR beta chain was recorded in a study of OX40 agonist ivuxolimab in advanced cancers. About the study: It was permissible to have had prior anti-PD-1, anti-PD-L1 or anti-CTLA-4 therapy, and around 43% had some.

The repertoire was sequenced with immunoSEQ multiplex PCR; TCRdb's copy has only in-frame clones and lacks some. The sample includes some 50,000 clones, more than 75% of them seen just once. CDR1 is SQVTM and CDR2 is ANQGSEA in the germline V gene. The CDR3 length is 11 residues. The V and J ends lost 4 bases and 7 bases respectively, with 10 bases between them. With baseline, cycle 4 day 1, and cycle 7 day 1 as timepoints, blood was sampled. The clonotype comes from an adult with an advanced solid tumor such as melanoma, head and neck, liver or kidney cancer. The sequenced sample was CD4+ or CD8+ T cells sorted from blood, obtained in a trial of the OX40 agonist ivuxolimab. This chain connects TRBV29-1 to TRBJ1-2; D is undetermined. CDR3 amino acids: CSVVLGFGYTF. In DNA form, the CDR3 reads TGCAGCGTTGTATTAGGGTTTGGCTACACCTTC.